The source of this T cell receptor beta chain is a study of blood T cell repertoires in COVID-19. V shed 7 bases and J shed 0 bases, with 14 bases lying between them. The germline CDR1 and CDR2 sequences are SGHRS and YFSETQ. This CDR3 is 15 amino acids long. The data were produced by immunoSEQ multiplex PCR, yet TCRdb's version contains in-frame clones alone and is incomplete. The data hold about 120,000 clones, with roughly 85% observed a single time. V gene TRBV5-1 combines with J gene TRBJ2-1, with D tentatively TRBD2 (6 bases). The clonotype was recovered from a man between 25 and 39 years old with acute or convalescent COVID-19. The sequenced sample consisted of peripheral blood. The CDR3 region has the DNA TGCGCCAGCCGGCCTAAGACTAGCTCCTACAATGAGCAGTTCTTC. Protein: CASRPKTSSYNEQFF.